Given below is one T cell receptor beta chain in context. Antigen unknown. V dropped 5 bases and J dropped 3; count of bases not matched to a gene: 2. The CDR3 has 13 amino acids. CDR1 and CDR2 from the germline V gene are SGHRS and YFSETQ. TCRdb keeps only in-frame clones here, not all; method: immunoSEQ multiplex PCR. The data hold 150,000 to 190,000 clones, with roughly 90% observed a single time. This sample was taken from a study of T cell responses to AZD1222 COVID-19 vaccine. Both about-4-week and about-12-week second-dose recipients were combined. Points from the study as a whole: Of the AZD1222 recipients, only 5 to 7 were seropositive at baseline. Spike-specific TCR breadth and depth went up after people got two AZD1222 doses. Among spike-specific TCRs, nearly half reportedly target unmutated variant regions.

The TCR comes from an adult who received the AZD1222 COVID-19 vaccine. Sequenced here: peripheral blood, sampled 28 days after the second AZD1222 dose. The chain uses TRBV5-1 and TRBJ1-3, with 7 bases identical to TRBD1. The CDR3 region is CASRGTDGNTIYF. The CDR3 region has the DNA TGCGCCAGCAGGGGGACAGATGGAAACACCATATATTTT. Full variable domain (missing parts from reference TRBV5-1 and TRBJ1-3): KAGVTQTPRYLIKTRGQQVTLSCSPISGHRSVSWYQQTPGQGLQFLFEYFSETQRNKGNFPGRFSGRQFSNSRSEMNVSTLELGDSALYLCASRGTDGNTIYFGEGSWLTVV.